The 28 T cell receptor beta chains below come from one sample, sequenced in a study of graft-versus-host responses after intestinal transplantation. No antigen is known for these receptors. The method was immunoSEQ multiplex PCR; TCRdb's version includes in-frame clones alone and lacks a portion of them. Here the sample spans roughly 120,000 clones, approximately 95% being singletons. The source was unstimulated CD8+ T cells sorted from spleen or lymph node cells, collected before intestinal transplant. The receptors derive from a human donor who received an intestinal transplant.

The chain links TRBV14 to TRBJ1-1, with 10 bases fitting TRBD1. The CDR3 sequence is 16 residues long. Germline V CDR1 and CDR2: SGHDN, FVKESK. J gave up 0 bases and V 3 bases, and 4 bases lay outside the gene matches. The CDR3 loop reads CASSHRDRGLNTEAFF. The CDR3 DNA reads TGTGCCAGCAGCCACCGGGACAGGGGACTGAACACTGAAGCTTTCTTT.

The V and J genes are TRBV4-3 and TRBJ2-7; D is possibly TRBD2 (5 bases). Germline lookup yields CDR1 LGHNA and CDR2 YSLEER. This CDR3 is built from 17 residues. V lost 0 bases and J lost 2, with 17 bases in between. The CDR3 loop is CASSQELIATGTYEQYF. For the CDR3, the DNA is TGCGCCAGCAGCCAAGAATTAATAGCAACCGGGACCTACGAGCAGTACTTC.

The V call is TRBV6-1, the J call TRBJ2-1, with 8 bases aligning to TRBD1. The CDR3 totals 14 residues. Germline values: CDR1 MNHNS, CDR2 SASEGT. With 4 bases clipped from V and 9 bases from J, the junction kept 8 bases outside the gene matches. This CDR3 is CASSARTGLIEQFF. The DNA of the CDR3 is TGTGCCAGCAGTGCTCGGACAGGGCTGATTGAGCAGTTCTTC.

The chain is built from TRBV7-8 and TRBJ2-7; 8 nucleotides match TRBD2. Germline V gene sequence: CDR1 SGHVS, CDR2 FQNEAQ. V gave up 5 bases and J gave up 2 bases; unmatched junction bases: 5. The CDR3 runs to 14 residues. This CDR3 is CASSPKAGAYEQYF. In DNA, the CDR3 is TGTGCCAGCAGCCCAAAAGCGGGGGCCTACGAGCAGTACTTC.

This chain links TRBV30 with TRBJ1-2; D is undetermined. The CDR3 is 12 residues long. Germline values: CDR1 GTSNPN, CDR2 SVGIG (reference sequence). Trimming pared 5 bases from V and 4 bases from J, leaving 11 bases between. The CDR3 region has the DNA TGTGCCTGGGGGAGTTCGTTCTATGGCTACACCTTC. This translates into CAWGSSFYGYTF.

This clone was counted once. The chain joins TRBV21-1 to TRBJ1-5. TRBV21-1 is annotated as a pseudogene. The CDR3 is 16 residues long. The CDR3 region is CASRPHGGNSNQPQHF. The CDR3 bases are TGTGCCAGCAGACCCCATGGAGGGAATAGCAATCAGCCCCAGCATTTT.

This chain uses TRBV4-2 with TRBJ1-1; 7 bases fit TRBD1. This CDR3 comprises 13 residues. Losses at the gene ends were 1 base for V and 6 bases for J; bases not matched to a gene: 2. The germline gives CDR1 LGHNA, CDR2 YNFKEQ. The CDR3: CASSQAGQAEAFF. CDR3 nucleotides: TGTGCCAGCAGCCAAGCCGGACAGGCTGAAGCTTTCTTT.

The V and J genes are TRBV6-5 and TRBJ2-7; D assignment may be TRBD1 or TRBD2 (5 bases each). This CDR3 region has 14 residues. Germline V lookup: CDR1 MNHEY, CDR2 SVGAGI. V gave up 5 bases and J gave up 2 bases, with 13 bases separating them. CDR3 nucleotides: TGTGCCAGCAGTCCTGGGGACGGAACCTACGAGCAGTACTTC. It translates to CASSPGDGTYEQYF.

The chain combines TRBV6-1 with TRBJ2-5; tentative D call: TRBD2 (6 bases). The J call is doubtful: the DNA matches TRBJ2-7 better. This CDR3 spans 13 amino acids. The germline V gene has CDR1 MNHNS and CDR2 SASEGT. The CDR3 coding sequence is TGTGCCAGCAGTGAGGCGGGAAGTTACGAGCAGTACTTC. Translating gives CASSEAGSYEQYF.

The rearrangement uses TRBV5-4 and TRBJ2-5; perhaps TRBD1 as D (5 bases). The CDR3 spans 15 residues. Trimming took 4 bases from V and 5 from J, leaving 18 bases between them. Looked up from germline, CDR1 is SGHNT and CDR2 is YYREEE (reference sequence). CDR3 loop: CASSQTGQGEETQYF. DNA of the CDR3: TGTGCCAGCAGCCAAACAGGCCAGGGTGAGGAGACCCAGTACTTC.

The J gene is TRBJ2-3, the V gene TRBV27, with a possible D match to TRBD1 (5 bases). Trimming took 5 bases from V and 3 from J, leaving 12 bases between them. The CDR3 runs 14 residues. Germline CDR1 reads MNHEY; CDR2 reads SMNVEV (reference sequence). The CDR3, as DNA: TGTGCCAGCAGTCTGACAGACCCGACAGATACGCAGTATTTT. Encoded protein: CASSLTDPTDTQYF.

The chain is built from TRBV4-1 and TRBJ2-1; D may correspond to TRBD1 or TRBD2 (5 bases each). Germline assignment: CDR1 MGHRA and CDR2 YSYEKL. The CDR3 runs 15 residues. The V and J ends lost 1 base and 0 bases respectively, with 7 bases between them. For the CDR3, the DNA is TGCGCCAGCAGCCAAGGGGGGAGCTCCTACAATGAGCAGTTCTTC. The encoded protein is CASSQGGSSYNEQFF.

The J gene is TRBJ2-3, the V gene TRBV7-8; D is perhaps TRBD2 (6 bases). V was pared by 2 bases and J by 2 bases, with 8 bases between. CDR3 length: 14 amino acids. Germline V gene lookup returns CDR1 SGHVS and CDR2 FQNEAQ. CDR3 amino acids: CASSLSGDTDTQYF. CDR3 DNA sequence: TGTGCCAGCAGCTTATCGGGAGACACAGATACGCAGTATTTT.

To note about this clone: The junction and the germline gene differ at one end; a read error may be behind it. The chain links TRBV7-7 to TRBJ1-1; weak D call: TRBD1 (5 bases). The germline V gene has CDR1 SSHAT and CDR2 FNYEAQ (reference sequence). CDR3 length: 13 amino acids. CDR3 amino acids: CASSLGANTEAFF. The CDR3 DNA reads TGTGCTAGCAGCTTAGGGGCAAACACTGAAGCTTTCTTT. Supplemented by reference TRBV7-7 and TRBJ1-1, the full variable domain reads GAGVSQSPRYKVTKRGQDVTLRCDPISSHATLYWYQQALGQGPEFLTYFNYEAQPDKSGLPSDRFSAERPEGSISTLTIQRTEQRDSAMYRCASSLGANTEAFFGQGTRLTVV.

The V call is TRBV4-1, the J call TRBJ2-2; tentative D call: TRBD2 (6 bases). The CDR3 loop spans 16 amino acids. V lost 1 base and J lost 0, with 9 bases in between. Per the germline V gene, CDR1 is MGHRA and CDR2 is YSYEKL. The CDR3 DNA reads TGCGCCAGCAGCCAAGTAGGAGGGGCGAACACCGGGGAGCTGTTTTTT. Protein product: CASSQVGGANTGELFF.

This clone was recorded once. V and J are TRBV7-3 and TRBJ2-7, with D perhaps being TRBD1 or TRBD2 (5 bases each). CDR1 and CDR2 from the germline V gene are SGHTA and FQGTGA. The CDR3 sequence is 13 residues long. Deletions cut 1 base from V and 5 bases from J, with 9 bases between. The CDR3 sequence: CASSLNWGNEQYF. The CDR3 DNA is TGTGCCAGCAGCTTAAATTGGGGGAACGAGCAGTACTTC. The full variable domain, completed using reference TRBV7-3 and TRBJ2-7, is GAGVSQTPSNKVTEKGKYVELRCDPISGHTALYWYRQSLGQGPEFLIYFQGTGAADDSGLPNDRFFAVRPEGSVSTLKIQRTERGDSAVYLCASSLNWGNEQYFGPGTRLTVT.

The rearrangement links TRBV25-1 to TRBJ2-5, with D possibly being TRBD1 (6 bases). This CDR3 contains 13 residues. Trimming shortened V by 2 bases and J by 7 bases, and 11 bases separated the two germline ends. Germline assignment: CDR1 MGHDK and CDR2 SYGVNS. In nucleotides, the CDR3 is TGTGCCAGCAGTGAAGGGGGCATGGGGACCCAGTACTTC. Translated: CASSEGGMGTQYF.

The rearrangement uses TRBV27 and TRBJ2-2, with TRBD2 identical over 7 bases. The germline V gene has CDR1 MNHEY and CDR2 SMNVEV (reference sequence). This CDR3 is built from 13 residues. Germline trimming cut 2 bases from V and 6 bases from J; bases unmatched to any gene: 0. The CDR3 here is CASSLRGAGELFF. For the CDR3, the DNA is TGTGCCAGCAGTTTACGGGGGGCCGGGGAGCTGTTTTTT.

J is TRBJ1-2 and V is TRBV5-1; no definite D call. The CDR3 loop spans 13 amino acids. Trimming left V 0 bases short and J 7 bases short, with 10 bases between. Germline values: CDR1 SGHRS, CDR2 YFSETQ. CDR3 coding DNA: TGCGCCAGCAGCTTGGGGGAAGGAAGTGGCTACACCTTC. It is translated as CASSLGEGSGYTF.

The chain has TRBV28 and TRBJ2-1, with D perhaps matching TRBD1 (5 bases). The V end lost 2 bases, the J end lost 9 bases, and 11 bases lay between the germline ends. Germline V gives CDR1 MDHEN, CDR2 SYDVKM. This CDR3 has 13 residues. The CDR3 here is CASSLQGKGEQFF. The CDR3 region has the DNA TGTGCCAGCAGTTTACAGGGAAAGGGTGAGCAGTTCTTC.

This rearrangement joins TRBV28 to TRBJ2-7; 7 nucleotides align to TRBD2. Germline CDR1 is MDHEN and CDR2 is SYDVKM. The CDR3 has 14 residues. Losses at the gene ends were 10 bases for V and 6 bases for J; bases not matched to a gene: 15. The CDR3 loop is CAIRSLGEGTEQYF. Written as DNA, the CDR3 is TGTGCCATTCGTTCTCTCGGGGAGGGTACCGAGCAGTACTTC.

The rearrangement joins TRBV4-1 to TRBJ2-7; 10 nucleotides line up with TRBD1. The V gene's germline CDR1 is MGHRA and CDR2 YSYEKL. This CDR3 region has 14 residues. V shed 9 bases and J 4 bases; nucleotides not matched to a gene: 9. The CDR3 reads CASTAGTGEYEQYF. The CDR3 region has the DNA TGCGCCAGTACCGCCGGGACAGGGGAATACGAGCAGTACTTC.

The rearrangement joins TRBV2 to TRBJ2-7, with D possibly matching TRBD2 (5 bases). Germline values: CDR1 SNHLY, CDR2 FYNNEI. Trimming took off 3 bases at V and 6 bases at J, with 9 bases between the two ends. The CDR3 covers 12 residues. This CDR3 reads CASSDEGSEQYF. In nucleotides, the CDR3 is TGTGCCAGCAGTGATGAGGGAAGCGAGCAGTACTTC.

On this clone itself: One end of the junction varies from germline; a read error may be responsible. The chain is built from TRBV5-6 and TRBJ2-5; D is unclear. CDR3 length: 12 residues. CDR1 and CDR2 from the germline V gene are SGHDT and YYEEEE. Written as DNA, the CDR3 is TGTGCCAGCAGCTTGATAGTAGAGGCCCAGTACTTC. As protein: CASSLIVEAQYF.

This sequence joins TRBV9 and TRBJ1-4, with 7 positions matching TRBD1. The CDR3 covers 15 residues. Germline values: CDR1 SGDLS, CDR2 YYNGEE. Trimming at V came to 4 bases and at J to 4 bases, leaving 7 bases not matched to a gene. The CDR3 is CASSSTGANNEKLFF. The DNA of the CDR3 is TGTGCCAGCAGCTCTACAGGGGCTAATAATGAAAAACTGTTTTTT.

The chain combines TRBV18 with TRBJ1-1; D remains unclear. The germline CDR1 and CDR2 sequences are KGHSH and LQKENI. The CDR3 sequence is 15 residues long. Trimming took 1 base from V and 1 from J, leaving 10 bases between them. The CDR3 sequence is CASSPQTAENTEAFF. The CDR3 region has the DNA TGTGCCAGCTCACCACAGACCGCAGAGAACACTGAAGCTTTCTTT.

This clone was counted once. This CDR3 is CASSLSMAGVSYEQYF. The CDR3 DNA is TGTGCCAGCAGTTTATCGATGGCGGGAGTGTCCTACGAGCAGTACTTC. This sequence joins TRBV27 and TRBJ2-7; 7 bases agree with TRBD2. The length of the CDR3 is 16 residues. Trimming cost V 0 bases and J 1 base; bases outside gene matches: 6. Germline CDR1 MNHEY, CDR2 SMNVEV (reference sequence).

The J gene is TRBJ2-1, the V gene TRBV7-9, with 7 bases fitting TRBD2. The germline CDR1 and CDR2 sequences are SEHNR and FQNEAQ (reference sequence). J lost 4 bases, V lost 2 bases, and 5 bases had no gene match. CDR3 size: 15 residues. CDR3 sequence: CASSLMGGSYNEQFF. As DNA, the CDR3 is TGTGCCAGCAGCTTAATGGGGGGGTCTTACAATGAGCAGTTCTTC.